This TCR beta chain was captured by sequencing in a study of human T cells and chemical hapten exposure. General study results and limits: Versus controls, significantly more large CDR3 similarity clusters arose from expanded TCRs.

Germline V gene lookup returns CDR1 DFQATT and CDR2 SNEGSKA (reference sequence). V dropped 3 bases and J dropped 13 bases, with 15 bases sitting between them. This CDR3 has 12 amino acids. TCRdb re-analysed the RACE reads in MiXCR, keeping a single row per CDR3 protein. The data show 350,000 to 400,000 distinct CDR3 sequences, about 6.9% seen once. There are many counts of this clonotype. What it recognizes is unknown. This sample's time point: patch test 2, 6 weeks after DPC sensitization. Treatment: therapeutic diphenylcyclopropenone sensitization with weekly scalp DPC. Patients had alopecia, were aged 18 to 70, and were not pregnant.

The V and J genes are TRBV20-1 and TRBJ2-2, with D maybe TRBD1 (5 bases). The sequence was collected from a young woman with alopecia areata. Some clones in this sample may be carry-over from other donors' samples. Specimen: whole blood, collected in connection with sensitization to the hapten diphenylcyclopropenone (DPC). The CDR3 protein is CSASKGRSGLFF. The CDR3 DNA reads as TGCAGTGCTAGTAAGGGGCGATCGGGGCTGTTTTTT.